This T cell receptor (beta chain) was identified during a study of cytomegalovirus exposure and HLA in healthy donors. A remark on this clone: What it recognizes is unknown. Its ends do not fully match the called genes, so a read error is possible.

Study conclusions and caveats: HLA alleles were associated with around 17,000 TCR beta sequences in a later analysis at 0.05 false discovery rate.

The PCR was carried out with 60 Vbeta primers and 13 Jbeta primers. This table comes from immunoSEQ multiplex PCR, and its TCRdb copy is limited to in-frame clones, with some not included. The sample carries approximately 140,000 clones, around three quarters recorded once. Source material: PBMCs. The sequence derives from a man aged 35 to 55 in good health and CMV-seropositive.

CDR3 coding DNA: TGTGCCAGCTCCCCACAGACAGTCTACGAGCAGTACTTC. It specifies CASSPQTVYEQYF. The chain links TRBV18 to TRBJ2-7, with D possibly TRBD1 on 5 matching bases. This CDR3 is built from 13 residues. Germline V gene data show CDR1 as KGHSH and CDR2 as LQKENI.